Each of the 20 T cell receptor beta chains below was sequenced from the same sample in a study of glioma-infiltrating T cells after dendritic cell vaccination (dated by TCRdb to 2016 to 2018). In the paper's terms, the time point label means: after dendritic cell vaccination, including at tumor progression/relapse. Receptor amplification or capture employed the immunoSEQ multiplex PCR assay. The immuneACCESS repertoire file appears here via TCRdb, limited to in-frame rearrangements. These files lack a portion of the clones; in checked studies, under half of the deficit traces to unresolved V genes, and the cause of the others is not known. Present in this sample are roughly 100,000 clones, roughly 87% of which were seen just once. Around 7% of the sample comes from the top ten. Sample: blood, taken after dendritic cell vaccination. All receptors derive from a human donor with glioblastoma.

This clone was observed a handful of times. The rearrangement uses TRBV2 and TRBJ1-1; D gene uncertain. The germline CDR1 and CDR2 sequences are SNHLY and FYNNEI. V lost 11 bases, J lost 0 bases, and 13 bases lay in between. The CDR3 is made up of 13 amino acids. CDR3 sequence (DNA): TGTGCCTCAAGGAGAGACTTGAACACTGAAGCTTTCTTT. It yields the protein CASRRDLNTEAFF.

The chain joins TRBV4-2 to TRBJ2-5, with 12 bases fitting TRBD2. With the DNA end fitting TRBJ2-7 better, the J assignment may be wrong. The length of the CDR3 is 19 residues. CDR1 is LGHNA and CDR2 is YNFKEQ in the germline V gene. CDR3 loop: CASSQEQGLAGGTSYEQYF. The CDR3 DNA follows: TGTGCCAGCAGCCAAGAACAAGGCCTAGCGGGGGGGACGTCCTACGAGCAGTACTTC.

This clone was recorded a few times. The V call is TRBV2, the J call TRBJ1-2; 9 bases are a match to TRBD1. The CDR3 length is 13 residues. V lost 4 bases, J lost 5 bases, and 2 bases stayed unmatched. CDR1 and CDR2 from the germline V gene are SNHLY and FYNNEI. CDR3 coding DNA: TGTGCCAGCAGTGTACAGGGGGCGTATGGCTACACCTTC. It translates to CASSVQGAYGYTF.

The chain has TRBV19 and TRBJ1-3; D ambiguous. The V gene lost 6 bases and the J gene lost 1 base, with 13 bases spanning the gap. The CDR3 consists of 15 residues. Germline CDR1 and CDR2: LNHDA and SQIVND (reference sequence). The CDR3 sequence: CASSRDRESGNTIYF. The CDR3 DNA sequence: TGTGCCAGTAGCAGAGATCGGGAGTCTGGAAACACCATATATTTT.

CDR3 sequence (DNA): TGTGCCAGCAGTGTTCTCTTCAGGGGCACTGAAGCTTTCTTT. Translated: CASSVLFRGTEAFF. The chain has TRBV6-1 and TRBJ1-1, with D maybe TRBD1 (6 bases). Germline CDR1 and CDR2: MNHNS and SASEGT. The CDR3 contains 14 residues. Trimming removed 4 bases from V and 4 bases from J, with 13 bases in between.

The chain employs TRBV27 and TRBJ2-7, with TRBD1 matching over 9 bases. The CDR3 contains 16 residues. CDR1 and CDR2 from the germline V gene are MNHEY and SMNVEV (reference sequence). V lost 5 bases to trimming and J lost 7 bases; unmatched junction nucleotides: 15. This CDR3 is CASSKMSGQGPGEQYF. The CDR3 DNA is TGTGCCAGCAGTAAGATGTCGGGACAGGGCCCCGGGGAGCAGTACTTC.

Only one count was recorded for this clone. V usage is TRBV27 and J usage is TRBJ2-1, with D possibly being TRBD1 (6 bases). Trimming pared 1 base from V and 6 bases from J, leaving 10 bases between. From germline, CDR1 is MNHEY and CDR2 SMNVEV (reference sequence). The CDR3 loop spans 14 amino acids. CDR3 protein: CASSLWQGSNEQFF. The CDR3 DNA reads TGTGCCAGCAGTTTATGGCAGGGGTCCAATGAGCAGTTCTTC.

The rearrangement links TRBV6-5 to TRBJ1-2; a weak D match, TRBD1 (5 bases). CDR3 size: 13 residues. The germline V gene encodes CDR1 MNHEY and CDR2 SVGAGI. The V and J ends lost 0 bases and 4 bases respectively, with 6 bases between them. CDR3 region: CASSYSDSYGYTF. CDR3 DNA sequence: TGTGCCAGCAGTTACTCTGACAGCTATGGCTACACCTTC.

The chain has TRBV4-1 and TRBJ2-5, with 10 bases matching TRBD2. V was pared by 4 bases and J by 4 bases, with 6 bases of the junction left unmatched. Germline loops: CDR1 MGHRA, CDR2 YSYEKL. This CDR3 has 15 amino acids. The CDR3, as DNA: TGCGCCAGCAGCCTAAAGCGGGGGGGACCAGAGACCCAGTACTTC. It yields the protein CASSLKRGGPETQYF.

The chain employs TRBV7-3 and TRBJ2-2, with a weak D call TRBD2 (5 bases). CDR3 length: 14 amino acids. Per the germline V gene, CDR1 is SGHTA and CDR2 is FQGTGA. The V end was cut by 2 bases, the J end by 5 bases, with 9 bases between. DNA for the CDR3: TGTGCCAGCAGCTTAGAGAGGGATACCGGGGAGCTGTTTTTT. Encoded protein: CASSLERDTGELFF.

This chain uses TRBV5-8 with TRBJ2-3, with D maybe TRBD1 (6 bases). CDR1 is SGHTS and CDR2 is YDEGEE in the germline V gene. The CDR3 extends over 16 amino acids. V lost 6 bases to trimming and J lost 1 base, with 18 bases between them. Here the CDR3 DNA reads TGTGCCAGCACCCGACAACTGGGGGCGGGCACAGATACGCAGTATTTT. This translates into CASTRQLGAGTDTQYF.

The CDR3 here is CASSLVGSSGGEYF. The CDR3 DNA reads as TGTGCCAGCAGCTTAGTGGGGAGTAGCGGGGGGGAGTACTTC. This sequence joins TRBV7-8 and TRBJ2-4; 11 bases match TRBD2. Germline CDR1 reads SGHVS; CDR2 reads FQNEAQ. V lost 1 base and J lost 14; bases outside the gene matches: 7. The CDR3 covers 14 residues.

V usage is TRBV7-8 and J usage is TRBJ1-6; D not certain. The CDR3 runs 15 residues. Between the trimmed V and J ends, which lost 0 bases and 7 bases, there was a span of 10 bases. Germline CDR1 SGHVS, CDR2 FQNEAQ. The CDR3 region has the DNA TGTGCCAGCAGCTTAGCGAACAGTCGGAATTCACCCCTCCACTTT. This codes for CASSLANSRNSPLHF.

The J gene is TRBJ2-5, the V gene TRBV19; TRBD1 agrees at 10 bases. V trimming: 5 bases; J trimming: 5 bases; junction bases outside the gene matches: 11. The CDR3 loop spans 16 amino acids. The germline V gene has CDR1 LNHDA and CDR2 SQIVND (reference sequence). The CDR3 here is CASSLETGGKEETQYF. CDR3 in DNA: TGTGCCAGTAGTCTGGAGACAGGGGGCAAGGAGGAGACCCAGTACTTC. The variable domain in full, with the rest retrieved from reference TRBV19 and TRBJ2-5, is DGGITQSPKYLFRKEGQNVTLSCEQNLNHDAMYWYRQDPGQGLRLIYYSQIVNDFQKGDIAEGYSVSREKKESFPLTVTSAQKNPTAFYLCASSLETGGKEETQYFGPGTRLLVL.

The chain couples TRBV29-1 to TRBJ1-2, with D unresolved. V shed 3 bases and J shed 8 bases, with 13 bases lying between them. Per germline, CDR1 SQVTM and CDR2 ANQGSEA. The CDR3 extends over 12 amino acids. DNA for the CDR3: TGCAGCGTTGAGTTCCTAGGCAAGGGCTACACCTTC. Translating gives CSVEFLGKGYTF.

The chain recombines TRBV4-1 with TRBJ1-2; 7 positions match TRBD1. The junction had 14 bases not matched to a gene; V was cut back by 6 bases and J by 1 base. The CDR3 covers 17 residues. Per the germline V gene, CDR1 is MGHRA and CDR2 is YSYEKL. The CDR3 region has the DNA TGCGCCAGCAGTTATTCCGGGACAGAAGCTGGTAACTATGGCTACACCTTC. It is translated as CASSYSGTEAGNYGYTF.

The gene calls are TRBV9 and TRBJ2-3; 9 bases agree with TRBD2. The CDR3 is made up of 17 amino acids. The V gene end was trimmed by 4 bases and the J gene end by 6 bases; junction bases not matched to a gene: 15. Germline V gene lookup returns CDR1 SGDLS and CDR2 YYNGEE. CDR3 residues: CASSPRASGGPGDTQYF. CDR3 sequence (DNA): TGTGCCAGCAGCCCCAGGGCAAGCGGGGGGCCAGGTGATACGCAGTATTTT.

The V and J genes are TRBV7-2 and TRBJ2-7; D gene ambiguous. The CDR3 spans 14 residues. The ends were cut back, 2 bases at V and 2 bases at J, with 10 bases in the middle. CDR1 SGHTA and CDR2 FQGNSA come from the germline V gene. CDR3 DNA sequence: TGTGCCAGCAGCTTAAGATCTGAGCCCTACGAGCAGTACTTC. Protein: CASSLRSEPYEQYF.

V is TRBV5-6 and J is TRBJ1-1, with 8 bases fitting TRBD1. Trimming took 4 bases from V and 3 from J; bases not matched to a gene: 17. The CDR3 extends over 18 amino acids. Germline CDR1 reads SGHDT; CDR2 reads YYEEEE. The CDR3 DNA follows: TGTGCCAGCAGCCGGACAGGGTGGGAGGCTTTGGTGGACACTGAAGCTTTCTTT. Translating gives CASSRTGWEALVDTEAFF.

The chain combines TRBV25-1 with TRBJ1-1, with a tentative D call TRBD1 (5 bases). CDR3 length: 14 amino acids. The V and J ends lost 3 bases and 6 bases respectively, with 14 bases between them. Per germline, CDR1 MGHDK and CDR2 SYGVNS. CDR3 residues: CASSELGGRPEAFF. CDR3 DNA sequence: TGTGCCAGCAGTGAGCTGGGGGGAAGGCCTGAAGCTTTCTTT.